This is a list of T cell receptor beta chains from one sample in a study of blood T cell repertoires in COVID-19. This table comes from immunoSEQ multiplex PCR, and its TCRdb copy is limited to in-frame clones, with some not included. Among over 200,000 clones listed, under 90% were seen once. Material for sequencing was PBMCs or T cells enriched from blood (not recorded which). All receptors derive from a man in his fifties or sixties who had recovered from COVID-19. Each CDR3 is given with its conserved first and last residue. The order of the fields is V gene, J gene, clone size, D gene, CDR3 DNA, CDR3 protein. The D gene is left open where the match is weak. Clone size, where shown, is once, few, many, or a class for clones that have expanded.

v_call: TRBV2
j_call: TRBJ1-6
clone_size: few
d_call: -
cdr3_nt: TGTGCCAGCAGTGAAGAAGACACCTCCTATAATTCACCCCTCCACTTT
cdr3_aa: CASSEEDTSYNSPLHF

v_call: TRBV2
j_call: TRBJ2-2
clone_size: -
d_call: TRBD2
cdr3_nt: TGTGCCAGCAGTCCGGGACTAGCGCCCAACACCGGGGAGCTGTTTTTT
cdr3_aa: CASSPGLAPNTGELFF

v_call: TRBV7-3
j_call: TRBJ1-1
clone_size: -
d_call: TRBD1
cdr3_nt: TGTGCCAGCAGCTTACAGGGGGCTGGAGGCACTGAAGCTTTCTTT
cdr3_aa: CASSLQGAGGTEAFF

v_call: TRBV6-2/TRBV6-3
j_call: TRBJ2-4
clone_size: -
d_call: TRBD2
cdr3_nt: TGTGCCAGCAGTCCCCACGGGGGGGAGCTAGCCAAAAACATTCAGTACTTC
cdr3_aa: CASSPHGGELAKNIQYF

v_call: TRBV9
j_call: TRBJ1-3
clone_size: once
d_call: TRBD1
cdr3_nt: TGTGCCAGCAGCGTCACCGGGACAGAGGGAAACACCATATATTTT
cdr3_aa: CASSVTGTEGNTIYF

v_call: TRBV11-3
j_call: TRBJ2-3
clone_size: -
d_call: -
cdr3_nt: TGTGCCAGCGGCAGGGTTTCAGATACGCAGTATTTT
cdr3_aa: CASGRVSDTQYF

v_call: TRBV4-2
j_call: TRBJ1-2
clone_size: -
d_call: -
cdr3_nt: TGTGCCAGCAGCCAAGCGGGATCAAGGAACTATGGCTACACCTTC
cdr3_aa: CASSQAGSRNYGYTF

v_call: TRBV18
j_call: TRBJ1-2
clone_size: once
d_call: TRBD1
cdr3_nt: TGTGCCAGCTCGGACAGGGCCCTCTATGGCTACACCTTC
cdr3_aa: CASSDRALYGYTF

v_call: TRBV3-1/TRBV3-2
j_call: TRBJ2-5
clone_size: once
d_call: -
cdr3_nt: TGTGCCAGCAGCCAACTCTCAGGGAAGGGGACCCAGTACTTC
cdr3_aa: CASSQLSGKGTQYF

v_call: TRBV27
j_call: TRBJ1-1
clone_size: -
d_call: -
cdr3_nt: TGTGCCAGCAGTTTATCTCTGCCAGGCTATGAAGCTTTCTTT
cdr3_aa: CASSLSLPGYEAFF

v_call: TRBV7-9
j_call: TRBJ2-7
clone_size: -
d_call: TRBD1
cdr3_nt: TGTGCCAGCAGTACCGGATTAAGGGACAGCGAGCAGTACTTC
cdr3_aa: CASSTGLRDSEQYF

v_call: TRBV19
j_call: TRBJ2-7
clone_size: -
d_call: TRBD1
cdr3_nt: TGTGCCAGTAGTATCAGGACAGGGCCCCACGAGCAGTACTTC
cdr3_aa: CASSIRTGPHEQYF

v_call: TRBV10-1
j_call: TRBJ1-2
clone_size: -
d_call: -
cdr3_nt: TGCGCCAGCAGTGAGTACGTAAAAACAGGCCAGGGAACCTACGTCTATGGCTACACCTTC
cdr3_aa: CASSEYVKTGQGTYVYGYTF

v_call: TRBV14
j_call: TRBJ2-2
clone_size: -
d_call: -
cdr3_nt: TGTGCCAGCAGCCAAGATTTACAGAACACCGGGGAGCTGTTTTTT
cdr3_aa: CASSQDLQNTGELFF

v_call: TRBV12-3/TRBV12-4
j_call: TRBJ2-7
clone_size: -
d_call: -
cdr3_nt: TGTGCCAGCAGTTTAGCTGTGACTGGGCAGTACTTC
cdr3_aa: CASSLAVTGQYF

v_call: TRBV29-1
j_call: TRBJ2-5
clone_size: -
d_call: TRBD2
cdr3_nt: TGCAGCGTTGACTATGGACTAGCTTACGAGACCCAGTACTTC
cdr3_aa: CSVDYGLAYETQYF

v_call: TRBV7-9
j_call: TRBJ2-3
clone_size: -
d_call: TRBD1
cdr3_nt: TGTGCCAGCAGCCCAGGGGGAGGCACAGATACGCAGTATTTT
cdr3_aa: CASSPGGGTDTQYF

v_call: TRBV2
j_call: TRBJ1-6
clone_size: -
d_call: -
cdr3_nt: TGTGCCAGCAGTGAACTCCGGGGGGGTGGTTCACCCCTCCACTTT
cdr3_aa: CASSELRGGGSPLHF

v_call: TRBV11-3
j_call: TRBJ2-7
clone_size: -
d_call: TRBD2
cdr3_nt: TGTGCCAGCAGCTCGGGGGGAATGTACGAGCAGTACTTC
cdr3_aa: CASSSGGMYEQYF

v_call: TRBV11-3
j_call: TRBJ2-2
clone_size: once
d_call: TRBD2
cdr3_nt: TGTGCCAGCAGCGCACGGACTAGCGGGGGAATAACGACCGGGGAGCTGTTTTTT
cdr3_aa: CASSARTSGGITTGELFF

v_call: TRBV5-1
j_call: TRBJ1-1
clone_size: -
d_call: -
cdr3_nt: TGCGCCAGCACCTCCCGGGACACTGAAGCTTTCTTT
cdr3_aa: CASTSRDTEAFF

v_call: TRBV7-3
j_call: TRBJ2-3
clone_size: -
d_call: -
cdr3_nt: TGTGCCAGCAGCTTACAGGCGGGGAGCACAGATACGCAGTATTTT
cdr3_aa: CASSLQAGSTDTQYF

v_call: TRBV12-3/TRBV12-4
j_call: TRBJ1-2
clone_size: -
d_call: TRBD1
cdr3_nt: TGTGCCAGCAGTCGGGACAGAACTAGTCCCTACACCTTC
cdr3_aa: CASSRDRTSPYTF

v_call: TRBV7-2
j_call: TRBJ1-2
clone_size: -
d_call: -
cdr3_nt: TGTGCCAGCAGCTTAGATGTAGGGGGCTATGGCTACACCTTC
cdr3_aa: CASSLDVGGYGYTF

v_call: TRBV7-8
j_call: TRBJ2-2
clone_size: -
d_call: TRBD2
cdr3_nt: TGTGCCAGCAGCTCCATAGCGGGGGGGACCGGGGAGCTGTTTTTT
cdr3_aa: CASSSIAGGTGELFF

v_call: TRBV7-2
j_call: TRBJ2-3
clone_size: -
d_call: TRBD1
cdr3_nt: TGTGCCAGCAGTCTCACAGGGGGCGATACGCAGTATTTT
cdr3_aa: CASSLTGGDTQYF

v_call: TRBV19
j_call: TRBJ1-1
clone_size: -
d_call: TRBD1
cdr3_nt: TGTGCCAGCGACCCAGGACAGGGGGGGAGGATGAACACTGAAGCTTTCTTT
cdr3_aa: CASDPGQGGRMNTEAFF

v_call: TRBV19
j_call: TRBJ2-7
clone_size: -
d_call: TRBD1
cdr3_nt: TGTGCCAGTAGTATAGAGACAGGGGGATCCTACGAGCAGTACTTC
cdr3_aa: CASSIETGGSYEQYF

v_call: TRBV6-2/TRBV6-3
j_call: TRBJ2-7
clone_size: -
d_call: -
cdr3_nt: TGTGCCAGCAGTTACAATGGGGCAGGGTACGAGCAGTACTTC
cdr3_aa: CASSYNGAGYEQYF

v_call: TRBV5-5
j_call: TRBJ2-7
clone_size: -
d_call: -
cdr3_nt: TGTGCCAGCAGCTTAGCCGACAGCTCCTACGAGCAGTACTTC
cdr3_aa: CASSLADSSYEQYF

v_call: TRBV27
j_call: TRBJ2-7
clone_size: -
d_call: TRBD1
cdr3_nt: TGTGCCAGCCGGGGGCAGGGGGCTGGGAGGCAGTACTTC
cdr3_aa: CASRGQGAGRQYF

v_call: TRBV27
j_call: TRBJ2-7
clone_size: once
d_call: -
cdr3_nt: TGTGCCAGCAGTGTGGCTAGCGTAACCTACGAGCAGTACTTC
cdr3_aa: CASSVASVTYEQYF

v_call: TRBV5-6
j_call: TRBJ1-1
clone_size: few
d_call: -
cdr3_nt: TGTGCCAGCAGCTTGTTACCCGGTGGGAACACTGAAGCTTTCTTT
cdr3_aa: CASSLLPGGNTEAFF

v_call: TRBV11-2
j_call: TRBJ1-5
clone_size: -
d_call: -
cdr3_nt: TGTGCCAGCAGCTCAACAACGAATCAGCCCCAGCATTTT
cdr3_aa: CASSSTTNQPQHF

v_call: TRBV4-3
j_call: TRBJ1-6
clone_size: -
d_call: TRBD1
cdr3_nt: TGCGCCAGCAGCCAAGAGGACAGGGGGTCTTCACCCCTCCACTTT
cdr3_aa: CASSQEDRGSSPLHF

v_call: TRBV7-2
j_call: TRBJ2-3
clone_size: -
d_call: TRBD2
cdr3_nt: TGTGCCAGCAGCTTAGGAGCGGGGGCCGCTACAGATACGCAGTATTTT
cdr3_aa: CASSLGAGAATDTQYF

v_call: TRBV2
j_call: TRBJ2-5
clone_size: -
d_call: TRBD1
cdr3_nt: TGTGCCAGCAGTGGGGACAGGTACCAAGAGACCCAGTACTTC
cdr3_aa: CASSGDRYQETQYF

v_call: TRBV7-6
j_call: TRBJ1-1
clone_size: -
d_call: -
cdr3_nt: TGTGCCAGCAGCCTCCGTCCTGGGGGAGGGGGGAACACTGAAGCTTTCTTT
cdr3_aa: CASSLRPGGGGNTEAFF

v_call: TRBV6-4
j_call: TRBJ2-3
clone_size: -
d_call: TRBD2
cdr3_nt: TGTGCCAGCAGTGACTCGAGTAGCGGGGTCACAGATACGCAGTATTTT
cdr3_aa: CASSDSSSGVTDTQYF

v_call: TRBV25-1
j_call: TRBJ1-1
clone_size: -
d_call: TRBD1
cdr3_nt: TGTGCCAGCAGTGGGACAGGGAGAGGAACTGAAGCTTTCTTT
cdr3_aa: CASSGTGRGTEAFF

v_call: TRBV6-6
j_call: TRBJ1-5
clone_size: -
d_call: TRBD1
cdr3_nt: TGTGCCAGCTCCCCCGCCAACAGGGGGAGCAATCAGCCCCAGCATTTT
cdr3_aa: CASSPANRGSNQPQHF

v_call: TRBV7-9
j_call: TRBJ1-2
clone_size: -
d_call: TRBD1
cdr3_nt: TGTGCCAGCAGCGAAGGGGACAGGGGGATCCATGGCTACACCTTC
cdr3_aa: CASSEGDRGIHGYTF

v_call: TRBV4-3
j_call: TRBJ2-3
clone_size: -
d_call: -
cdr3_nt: TGCGCCAGCAGCCGCACTAGTCGGGATACGCAGTATTTT
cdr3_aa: CASSRTSRDTQYF

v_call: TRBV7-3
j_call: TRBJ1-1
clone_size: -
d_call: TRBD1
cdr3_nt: TGTGCCAGCAGCTTAATGGGACAGAGGAACACTGAAGCTTTCTTT
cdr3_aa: CASSLMGQRNTEAFF

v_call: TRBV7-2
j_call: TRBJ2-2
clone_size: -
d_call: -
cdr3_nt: TGTGCCAGCAGCTTACAGGCCAACACCGGGGAGCTGTTTTTT
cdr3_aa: CASSLQANTGELFF

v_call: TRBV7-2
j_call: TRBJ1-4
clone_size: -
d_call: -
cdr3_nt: TGTGCCAGCAGCTTAGCGCTCGGAGGTGAAAAACTGTTTTTT
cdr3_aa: CASSLALGGEKLFF

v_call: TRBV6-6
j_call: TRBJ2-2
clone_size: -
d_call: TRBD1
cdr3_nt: TGTGCCAGTACCAACAGGGGGACCACCGGGGAGCTGTTTTTT
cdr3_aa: CASTNRGTTGELFF

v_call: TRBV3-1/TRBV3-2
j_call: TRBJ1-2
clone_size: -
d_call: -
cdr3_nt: TGTGCCAGCAGCCAGTTATTTCGCAGGGACAAGAGAGGCTACACCTTC
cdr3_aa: CASSQLFRRDKRGYTF

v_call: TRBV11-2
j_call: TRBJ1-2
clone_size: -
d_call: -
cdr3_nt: TGTGCCAGCAGCTTATTTGGGGGCCCCTATGGCTACACCTTC
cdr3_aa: CASSLFGGPYGYTF

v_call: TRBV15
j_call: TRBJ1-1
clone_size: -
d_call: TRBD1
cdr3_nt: TGTGCCACCAATCCGGACAGGGTGTCCGCTGAAGCTTTCTTT
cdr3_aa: CATNPDRVSAEAFF

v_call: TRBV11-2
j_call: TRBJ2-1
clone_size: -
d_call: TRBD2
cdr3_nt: TGTGCCAGCAGCTCCAGGACTAGCGGTGACAATGAGCAGTTCTTC
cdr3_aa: CASSSRTSGDNEQFF

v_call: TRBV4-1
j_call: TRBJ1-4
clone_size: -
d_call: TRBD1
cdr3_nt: TGCGCCAGCAGGGGGGACAGGAATGAAAAACTGTTTTTT
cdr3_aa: CASRGDRNEKLFF

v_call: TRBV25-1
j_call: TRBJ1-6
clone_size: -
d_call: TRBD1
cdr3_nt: TGTGCCAGCAGTAACACAGGGGCGGGTAATTCACCCCTCCACTTT
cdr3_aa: CASSNTGAGNSPLHF

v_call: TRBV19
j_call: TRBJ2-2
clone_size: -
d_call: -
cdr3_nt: TGTGCCAGTAAAAAAACCCGGACAGCGAACACCGGGGAGCTGTTTTTT
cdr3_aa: CASKKTRTANTGELFF